The 20 T cell receptor beta chains presented below share a single source sample, sequenced in a study of shared clonotypes between healthy human individuals (TCRdb year 2020). Library preparation employed the immunoSEQ multiplex PCR assay. TCRdb carries this immuneACCESS record with in-frame sequences only. Its versions omit some clonotypes, under half of them owing to an unresolved V gene in the studies checked, with the rest unexplained. The sample table records about 1.5 million clones; 98% of these occur just once. About 0.42% of the sample rests with the top ten. Source material: naive CD4+ T cells sorted from blood. Explained via the paper, the cell subset or site label denotes: CD45RA+ positively selected. These TCRs come from a man aged 30-40 years in good health.

The genes are TRBV18 and TRBJ2-5; no clear D gene. Trimming shortened V by 2 bases and J by 1 base, and 8 bases separated the two germline ends. The CDR3 consists of 14 residues. Looked up from germline, CDR1 is KGHSH and CDR2 is LQKENI. CDR3 DNA: TGTGCCAGCTCACCAATCGATAGCCAAGAGACCCAGTACTTC. Encoded protein: CASSPIDSQETQYF.

The J gene is TRBJ2-7, the V gene TRBV7-8; D is possibly TRBD1 (6 bases). CDR1 and CDR2 (germline): SGHVS, FQNEAQ. The V gene lost 2 bases and the J gene lost 4 bases, with 12 bases spanning the gap. The CDR3 loop spans 14 amino acids. The CDR3 nucleotides read TGTGCCAGCAGCTTAATTGGGGGCAGATACGAGCAGTACTTC. Amino acid sequence: CASSLIGGRYEQYF.

This sequence joins TRBV7-2 and TRBJ2-1, with TRBD2 matching 8 bases. The CDR3 runs to 15 residues. The germline gives CDR1 SGHTA, CDR2 FQGNSA. With V trimmed by 4 bases and J by 0 bases, 2 bases remained unmatched. In DNA form, the CDR3 reads TGTGCCAGCAGCTGGAGCGGGAGCTCCTACAATGAGCAGTTCTTC. It is translated as CASSWSGSSYNEQFF.

This clone was seen just once. V usage is TRBV5-4 and J usage is TRBJ2-5; no clear D gene. The CDR3 spans 14 residues. The V gene lost 0 bases and the J gene lost 4 bases, with 10 bases spanning the gap. Germline V gives CDR1 SGHNT, CDR2 YYREEE (reference sequence). The CDR3 DNA sequence: TGTGCCAGCAGCTTGGGCGTGATCGGAGAGACCCAGTACTTC. Translating it yields CASSLGVIGETQYF.

This chain connects TRBV5-6 to TRBJ2-1; 7 bases agree with TRBD2. Unmatched junction bases numbered 10, after V lost 0 bases and J lost 7 bases. CDR1 and CDR2 from the germline V gene are SGHDT and YYEEEE. The CDR3 runs to 16 residues. In DNA form, the CDR3 reads TGTGCCAGCAGCTTGGAGCGGGAAAGAGTTGGGAATGAGCAGTTCTTC. Translation: CASSLERERVGNEQFF.

CDR3 region: CASSPGQGSNEKLFF. In nucleotides, the CDR3 is TGTGCCAGCTCACCCGGACAGGGCAGTAATGAAAAACTGTTTTTT. The chain uses TRBV18 and TRBJ1-4, with TRBD1 identical over 8 bases. This CDR3 is built from 15 residues. The trim removed 3 bases at V and 4 bases at J, leaving 4 bases unmatched. Per germline, CDR1 KGHSH and CDR2 LQKENI.

The chain carries TRBV11-2 and TRBJ2-2, with 9 bases lining up with TRBD2. The CDR3 runs to 18 residues. Per the germline V gene, CDR1 is SGHAT and CDR2 is FQNNGV. The V segment lost 3 bases and the J segment 3 bases; nucleotides outside the gene matches: 11. The CDR3 nucleotides are TGTGCCAGCAGCTTTCGGACTAGCGCAAGGGGGGACACCGGGGAGCTGTTTTTT. It yields the protein CASSFRTSARGDTGELFF.

This clone has just one count. The chain couples TRBV28 to TRBJ2-7; 10 nucleotides align to TRBD1. CDR3 length equals 15 residues. The ends lost 6 bases at V and 7 bases at J; junction bases unmatched: 12. Germline V gene lookup returns CDR1 MDHEN and CDR2 SYDVKM. The CDR3 reads CASSEAGTGAREQYF. The CDR3, as DNA: TGTGCCAGCAGCGAAGCCGGGACAGGGGCGAGGGAGCAGTACTTC.

J is TRBJ2-2 and V is TRBV29-1, with D unclear. This CDR3 has 13 residues. CDR1 SQVTM and CDR2 ANQGSEA come from the germline V gene. The V gene lost 6 bases and the J gene lost 2 bases, with 10 bases spanning the gap. The CDR3 DNA follows: TGCAGCGTCAGTTCGCCCAACACCGGGGAGCTGTTTTTT. As protein: CSVSSPNTGELFF.

This rearrangement joins TRBV7-9 to TRBJ1-5; no clear D. The CDR3 runs to 13 residues. Between the trimmed V and J ends, which lost 3 bases and 5 bases, there was a span of 8 bases. Germline values: CDR1 SEHNR, CDR2 FQNEAQ (reference sequence). The DNA for the CDR3 is TGTGCCAGCAGCTTCATGAGGGATCAGCCCCAGCATTTT. This encodes CASSFMRDQPQHF.

This sequence joins TRBV7-2 and TRBJ2-5, with D hard to call. Trimming took off 1 base at V and 5 bases at J, with 8 bases between the two ends. Per germline, CDR1 SGHTA and CDR2 FQGNSA. This CDR3 spans 13 amino acids. The CDR3 loop is CASSLDSRETQYF. As DNA, the CDR3 is TGTGCCAGCAGCTTAGACAGTCGGGAGACCCAGTACTTC.

J is TRBJ2-7 and V is TRBV6-1; TRBD1 agrees at 9 bases. V trimming: 7 bases; J trimming: 0 bases; junction bases outside the gene matches: 7. Per germline, CDR1 MNHNS and CDR2 SASEGT. CDR3 length equals 15 residues. CDR3 in DNA: TGTGCCAGCACCTTTGGGGACAGGGACTCCTACGAGCAGTACTTC. It yields the protein CASTFGDRDSYEQYF.

This chain uses TRBV29-1 with TRBJ2-3; 9 bases line up with TRBD1. The germline gives CDR1 SQVTM, CDR2 ANQGSEA. The CDR3 has 17 amino acids. The V gene end was trimmed by 7 bases and the J gene end by 3 bases; junction bases not matched to a gene: 17. CDR3 coding DNA: TGCAGCGCTCTCGGTGATGTGGGGGACAGGGTGACAGATACGCAGTATTTT. It translates to CSALGDVGDRVTDTQYF.

This chain joins TRBV19 and TRBJ1-2; the D is unclear. The germline V gene encodes CDR1 LNHDA and CDR2 SQIVND (reference sequence). The length of the CDR3 is 13 residues. V was clipped by 0 bases and J by 5 bases, with 7 bases between them. CDR3 residues: CASSIELSYGYTF. CDR3 nucleotides: TGTGCCAGTAGTATAGAACTAAGTTATGGCTACACCTTC.

The rearrangement uses TRBV28 and TRBJ2-6; perhaps TRBD2 as D (5 bases). Trimming took off 3 bases at V and 0 bases at J, with 12 bases between the two ends. Germline-derived CDR1 and CDR2 are MDHEN and SYDVKM. This CDR3 contains 17 residues. In DNA form, the CDR3 reads TGTGCCAGCAGTTTGGGAGTTGGGCTCTCTGGGGCCAACGTCCTGACTTTC. Protein: CASSLGVGLSGANVLTF.

The genes are TRBV9 and TRBJ2-5; no clear D. Trimming removed 3 bases from V and 2 bases from J, with 8 bases in between. This CDR3 has 13 residues. Per the germline V gene, CDR1 is SGDLS and CDR2 is YYNGEE. This chain's CDR3 is CASSAVGQETQYF. In nucleotides, the CDR3 is TGTGCCAGCAGCGCTGTGGGACAAGAGACCCAGTACTTC. Variable domain in full (rest from reference TRBV9 and TRBJ2-5): DSGVTQTPKHLITATGQRVTLRCSPRSGDLSVYWYQQSLDQGLQFLIQYYNGEERAKGNILERFSAQQFPDLHSELNLSSLELGDSALYFCASSAVGQETQYFGPGTRLLVL.

The chain uses TRBV29-1 and TRBJ2-1; D ambiguous. The CDR3 contains 13 residues. Trimming pared 3 bases from V and 0 bases from J, leaving 6 bases between. Germline CDR1 reads SQVTM; CDR2 reads ANQGSEA. The CDR3 sequence is CSVEVSSYNEQFF. The CDR3 nucleotides are TGCAGCGTTGAGGTCAGCTCCTACAATGAGCAGTTCTTC.

This rearrangement joins TRBV7-9 to TRBJ1-1; unclear D gene. V lost 1 base and J lost 3, with 6 bases in between. The CDR3 contains 13 residues. Germline CDR1 reads SEHNR; CDR2 reads FQNEAQ (reference sequence). As DNA, the CDR3 is TGTGCCAGCAGCTTAGAAGAACACACTGAAGCTTTCTTT. It codes for CASSLEEHTEAFF.

The chain employs TRBV5-5 and TRBJ1-3; D is ambiguous. The CDR3 is made up of 15 amino acids. Germline lookup yields CDR1 SGHKS and CDR2 YYEKEE (reference sequence). V gave up 2 bases and J gave up 4 bases, with 13 bases separating them. Here the CDR3 DNA reads TGTGCCAGCAGCTTTGGCCCGAATCCCGGAAACACCATATATTTT. Its protein is CASSFGPNPGNTIYF.

The CDR3 nucleotides read TGCGCCAGCAGCTTGGATGGGGGGCCCAACCGGTACCAAGAGACCCAGTACTTC. Its translation: CASSLDGGPNRYQETQYF. The rearrangement uses TRBV5-1 and TRBJ2-5; D is possibly TRBD1 or TRBD2 (6 bases each). The CDR3 is made up of 18 amino acids. The V gene's germline CDR1 is SGHRS and CDR2 YFSETQ. V lost 0 bases and J 0 bases, leaving 18 bases between the germline ends.